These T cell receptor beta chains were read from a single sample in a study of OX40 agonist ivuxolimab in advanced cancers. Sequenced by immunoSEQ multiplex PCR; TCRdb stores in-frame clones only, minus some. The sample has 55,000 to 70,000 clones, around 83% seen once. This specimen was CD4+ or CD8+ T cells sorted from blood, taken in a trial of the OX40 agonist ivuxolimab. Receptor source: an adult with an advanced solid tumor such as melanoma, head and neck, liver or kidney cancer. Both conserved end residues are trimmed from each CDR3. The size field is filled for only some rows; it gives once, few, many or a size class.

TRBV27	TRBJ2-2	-	ASSRDGRWGPGAV
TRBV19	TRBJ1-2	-	ASRDPPGREGYGYT
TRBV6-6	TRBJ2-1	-	ASSYSIFSGEQF
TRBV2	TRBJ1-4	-	ASRTGGGEKLF
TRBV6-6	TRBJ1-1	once	ASKEGSGGQYTEAF
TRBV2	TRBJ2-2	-	ARQGARSTGELF
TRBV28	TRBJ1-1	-	ASRTGGGNTEAF
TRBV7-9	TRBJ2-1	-	ASSLVLGTGNEQF
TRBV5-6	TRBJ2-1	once	ASGGTGLYNEQF
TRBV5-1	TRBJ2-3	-	ASSSVGQDTQY
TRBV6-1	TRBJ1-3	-	ASSEIGGNTIY
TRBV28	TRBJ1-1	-	ASSGGGATMPEAF
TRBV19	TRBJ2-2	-	ASSSIVHAQTGELF
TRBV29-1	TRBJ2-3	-	SVRRSGGTDTQY